Listed here is a single TCR beta chain. The antigen is undetermined. The data belong to a study of Ad26.COV2.S vaccination and SARS-CoV-2 variants. Looking at the study overall: A COV1001 Ad26.COV2.S trial-arm participant provided the sample. Whole-study findings and limits: Placebo recipients showed lower spike-specific TCR breadth than vaccinees. Researchers cautioned that TCR breadth and depth analyses may have underestimated total T cell responses.

The CDR3 contains 19 residues. The V gene's germline CDR1 is SNHLY and CDR2 FYNNEI. V lost 5 bases to trimming and J lost 2 bases; unmatched junction nucleotides: 18. The data were produced by immunoSEQ multiplex PCR, yet TCRdb's version contains in-frame clones alone and is incomplete. The sample shows 410,000 or so clones, about nine tenths of them seen only once. Treatment noted: around 19 received Ad26.COV2.S at low or high dose, single or two shots; several received placebo; per-sample allocation not given. The samples were gathered on day 63 after the first injection of vaccine or placebo. The specimen was peripheral blood, collected in a trial of Ad26.COV2.S vaccine versus placebo. This receptor was identified in a person aged 18-60 years who received the Ad26.COV2.S COVID-19 vaccine or a placebo. This sequence joins TRBV2 and TRBJ2-3; TRBD2 matches at 8 bases. The CDR3: CASSPPLAGLGSHTDTQYF. CDR3 nucleotide sequence: TGTGCCAGCAGTCCTCCCCTAGCGGGTCTTGGTTCTCACACAGATACGCAGTATTTT.